The present T cell receptor beta chain was sequenced within a study of blood T cell repertoires in COVID-19. Across the whole study: COVID-19 samples, acute and convalescent, were from the United States, Italy and Spain. Sample material is recorded as cDNA or gDNA derived from T cells, B-cell-depleted T cells, or PBMCs.

Original methodology: Quantification of nucleated cells was approximated via reference gene primer amplification. Produced via immunoSEQ multiplex PCR; TCRdb's table is partial and in-frame only. V and J calls and clone size are as listed in that table; D and trimming were resolved from the DNA. This sample yields 70,000 to 95,000 clones, of which 88% are seen a single time; roughly 5% belongs to the top ten. V was trimmed by 4 bases and J by 2 bases, leaving 14 bases between them. CDR1 SGHAT and CDR2 FQNNGV come from the germline V gene. This CDR3 comprises 15 residues. This TCR was recovered from a woman over 75 with acute or convalescent COVID-19. The sample comprised peripheral blood. The chain links TRBV11-2 to TRBJ2-5; possible D gene TRBD1, 5 bases. The CDR3 spells CASSSWGTGQETQYF. The CDR3, as DNA: TGTGCCAGCAGCTCCTGGGGCACAGGTCAAGAGACCCAGTACTTC. The whole variable domain, remainder taken from reference TRBV11-2 and TRBJ2-5, is EAGVAQSPRYKIIEKRQSVAFWCNPISGHATLYWYQQILGQGPKLLIQFQNNGVVDDSQLPKDRFSAERLKGVDSTLKIQPAKLEDSAVYLCASSSWGTGQETQYFGPGTRLLVL.